This T cell receptor (beta chain) was found in a study of control samples from healthy donors and cancer patients. Sequenced by immunoSEQ multiplex PCR; TCRdb stores in-frame clones only, minus some. The sample lists about 140,000 clones, around 94% seen once, with about 12% in the top ten. V lost 4 bases and J lost 4, with 7 bases in between. The CDR3 totals 13 residues. Germline V CDR1 and CDR2: MDHEN, SYDVKM. The sequence derives from a middle-aged man in good health. Sequencing was done on a sample of blood. The gene calls are TRBV28 and TRBJ2-2, with D unresolved. In nucleotides, the CDR3 is TGTGCCAGCAGTTGGGAACCCACCGGGGAGCTGTTTTTT. Its translation is CASSWEPTGELFF. The full variable domain, its missing parts supplied by reference TRBV28 and TRBJ2-2, is DVKVTQSSRYLVKRTGEKVFLECVQDMDHENMFWYRQDPGLGLRLIYFSYDVKMKEKGDIPEGYSVSREKKERFSLILESASTNQTSMYLCASSWEPTGELFFGEGSRLTVL.